Below, 26 T cell receptor beta chains from the same sample are listed, as sequenced in a study of T cells in Graves' hyperthyroidism and ophthalmopathy. RNA transcripts gave rise to amplified TCR beta CDR3 regions. The study used the HTBI primer set for a first-round RT-PCR of the TCR CDR3. TCRdb called the multiplex PCR reads again in MiXCR, with one record for every CDR3 protein. The repertoire holds over 650,000 distinct CDR3 sequences, with roughly 17% as singletons. Source material: blood. Source of these receptors: a man between 18 and 29 years old with Graves' hyperthyroidism.

In this sample, this clonotype turned up many times. V and J are TRBV19 and TRBJ2-1; 8 bases match TRBD2. V lost 7 bases, J lost 1 base, and 6 bases stayed unmatched. The CDR3 runs to 15 residues. CDR1 and CDR2 from the germline V gene are LNHDA and SQIVND (reference sequence). DNA for the CDR3: TGTGCCAGTACCGATGCTAGCGGGTCCTACAATGAGCAGTTCTTC. It is translated as CASTDASGSYNEQFF.

This clonotype was observed a few times. The chain recombines TRBV29-1 with TRBJ1-4, with 11 bases matching TRBD1. This CDR3 has 13 residues. Germline CDR1 is SQVTM and CDR2 is ANQGSEA. V dropped 6 bases and J dropped 7; count of bases not matched to a gene: 4. CDR3 coding DNA: TGCAGCGTAAGGACAGGGGGCCGTGAAAAACTGTTTTTT. This encodes CSVRTGGREKLFF. Based on the CDR3 plus reference TRBV29-1 and TRBJ1-4, the full variable domain is SAVISQKPSRDICQRGTSLTIQCQVDSQVTMMFWYRQQPGQSLTLIATANQGSEATYESGFVIDKFPISRPNLTFSTLTVSNMSPEDSSIYLCSVRTGGREKLFFGSGTQLSVL.

This clonotype was detected a few times. V is TRBV19 and J is TRBJ1-5; a weak D match, TRBD1 (5 bases). The germline V gene encodes CDR1 LNHDA and CDR2 SQIVND (reference sequence). The V end was cut by 9 bases, the J end by 4 bases, with 22 bases between. This CDR3 comprises 16 residues. The CDR3: CASRSWRGAGNQPQHF. Written as DNA, the CDR3 is TGTGCCAGCCGCAGTTGGAGAGGGGCAGGGAATCAGCCCCAGCATTTT.

This clonotype was counted only a few times. J is TRBJ1-5 and V is TRBV19; D not resolved. The CDR3 has 14 amino acids. CDR1 LNHDA and CDR2 SQIVND come from the germline V gene (reference sequence). Trimming shortened V by 2 bases and J by 4 bases, and 9 bases separated the two germline ends. The DNA for the CDR3 is TGTGCCAGTAGTATACTGGCAGAAAATCAGCCCCAGCATTTT. Translating gives CASSILAENQPQHF.

This clonotype came up many times. The chain has TRBV6-1 and TRBJ2-7, with D perhaps TRBD1 (6 bases). Deletions cut 3 bases from V and 5 bases from J, with 8 bases between. The CDR3 length is 12 residues. Germline lookup yields CDR1 MNHNS and CDR2 SASEGT. This CDR3 is CASSETGHEQYF. CDR3 nucleotide sequence: TGTGCCAGCAGTGAGACAGGCCACGAGCAGTACTTC.

This chain connects TRBV6-1 to TRBJ2-3; 11 nucleotides match TRBD2. V was pared by 6 bases and J by 0 bases, with 5 bases of the junction left unmatched. Germline assignment: CDR1 MNHNS and CDR2 SASEGT. The CDR3 extends over 16 amino acids. The CDR3 sequence is CASSRRTSGSTDTQYF. CDR3 sequence (DNA): TGTGCCAGCAGCCGTCGGACTAGCGGGAGCACAGATACGCAGTATTTT.

The chain employs TRBV19 and TRBJ1-2; 10 bases line up with TRBD1. The CDR3 extends over 13 amino acids. Per germline, CDR1 LNHDA and CDR2 SQIVND (reference sequence). V shed 8 bases and J 8 bases; nucleotides not matched to a gene: 8. In DNA form, the CDR3 reads TGTGCCAGTGCGACAGGGGGCGCGGCGGGCTACACCTTC. This translates into CASATGGAAGYTF.

This clonotype has ten or more counts. The V call is TRBV6-1, the J call TRBJ2-5, with 7 bases aligning to TRBD1. The CDR3 runs to 18 residues. Per the germline V gene, CDR1 is MNHNS and CDR2 is SASEGT. The V gene end was trimmed by 6 bases and the J gene end by 1 base; junction bases not matched to a gene: 17. CDR3 amino acids: CASSHGQVFTIFQETQYF. The CDR3 DNA reads as TGTGCCAGCAGCCACGGACAGGTCTTTACCATTTTCCAAGAGACCCAGTACTTC.

There are many counts of this clonotype. The J gene is TRBJ2-7, the V gene TRBV28; 11 nucleotides align to TRBD2. The CDR3 runs to 16 residues. Germline CDR1 is MDHEN and CDR2 is SYDVKM. After removal of 7 bases from V and 5 bases from J, the junction contained 13 bases not matched to a gene. The DNA for the CDR3 is TGTGCCAGCACGGTAGCGGGAGGGCCATTTCGCGACGAGCAGTACTTC. It codes for CASTVAGGPFRDEQYF.

The chain uses TRBV3-1 and TRBJ2-4; no firm D call. V lost 3 bases, J lost 0 bases, and 15 bases lay in between. Per germline, CDR1 LGHDT and CDR2 YNNKEL (reference sequence). CDR3 size: 17 residues. The CDR3 DNA reads TGTGCCAGCAGCCAGTCGTCAGAACTCCTAGCCAAAAACATTCAGTACTTC. Its translation is CASSQSSELLAKNIQYF.

This clonotype has a count of ten or more. The rearrangement links TRBV28 to TRBJ2-7; D not resolved. CDR3 size: 13 residues. V dropped 11 bases and J dropped 4 bases, with 18 bases sitting between them. From germline, CDR1 is MDHEN and CDR2 SYDVKM. DNA of the CDR3: TGTGCCGTAAGGGAACAGCTAGATTACGAGCAGTACTTC. It translates to CAVREQLDYEQYF. Drawing the rest from reference TRBV28 and TRBJ2-7, the complete variable domain is DVKVTQSSRYLVKRTGEKVFLECVQDMDHENMFWYRQDPGLGLRLIYFSYDVKMKEKGDIPEGYSVSREKKERFSLILESASTNQTSMYLCAVREQLDYEQYFGPGTRLTVT.

This clonotype occurred a few times. The V gene is TRBV28, the J gene TRBJ1-4; 10 nucleotides agree with TRBD1. Unmatched junction bases numbered 5, after V lost 6 bases and J lost 1 base. CDR1 is MDHEN and CDR2 is SYDVKM in the germline V gene. This CDR3 has 16 residues. The CDR3 loop reads CASRQGTGVTNEKLFF. The CDR3 nucleotides are TGTGCCAGCAGACAGGGGACAGGGGTAACTAATGAAAAACTGTTTTTT.

This clonotype was detected ten times or more. CDR3 DNA sequence: TGTGCCACCAGTGACTTTGACGGATACGAGCAGTACTTC. Translation gives CATSDFDGYEQYF. V and J are TRBV24-1 and TRBJ2-7; D is unresolved. There are 13 residues in the CDR3. CDR1 and CDR2 from the germline V gene are KGHDR and SFDVKD. V shed 4 bases and J shed 4 bases, with 10 bases lying between them.

This clonotype was detected many times. V and J are TRBV6-1 and TRBJ2-5; possibly TRBD1 for D (6 bases). CDR1 MNHNS and CDR2 SASEGT come from the germline V gene. This CDR3 region has 14 residues. Between the trimmed V and J ends, which lost 1 base and 4 bases, there was a span of 10 bases. This CDR3 reads CASSEVSGAETQYF. As DNA, the CDR3 is TGTGCCAGCAGTGAAGTCTCAGGGGCAGAGACCCAGTACTTC.

This chain links TRBV27 with TRBJ2-3, with 11 bases matching TRBD2. The germline V gene encodes CDR1 MNHEY and CDR2 SMNVEV (reference sequence). The CDR3 is 17 amino acids. J was trimmed by 0 bases and V by 2 bases; bases with no gene match: 4. The CDR3 protein is CASSLGSSGGSTDTQYF. The CDR3 nucleotides read TGTGCCAGCAGTTTAGGGTCTAGCGGGGGGAGCACAGATACGCAGTATTTT.

This clonotype turned up a few times. The J gene is TRBJ2-2, the V gene TRBV30, with TRBD2 identical over 12 bases. Germline V CDR1 and CDR2: GTSNPN, SVGIG (reference sequence). The CDR3 spans 18 residues. With 2 bases clipped from V and 5 bases from J, the junction kept 12 bases outside the gene matches. The CDR3 nucleotides read TGTGCCTGGAGTATTACCCGGACTAGCGGGAACCCAACCGGGGAGCTGTTTTTT. Translating it yields CAWSITRTSGNPTGELFF.

This chain connects TRBV13 to TRBJ2-2; TRBD2 might be the D (5 bases). The CDR3 consists of 16 residues. Trimming took off 5 bases at V and 7 bases at J, with 20 bases between the two ends. Germline V CDR1 and CDR2: PRHDT, FYEKMQ (reference sequence). The CDR3 DNA sequence: TGTGCCAGCAGCCCGGTGAATGAGGGCCTGAGCGGGGAGCTGTTTTTT. Its protein product is CASSPVNEGLSGELFF.

J is TRBJ2-2 and V is TRBV27; the D gene could be TRBD1 or TRBD2 (5 bases each). Germline V gene sequence: CDR1 MNHEY, CDR2 SMNVEV (reference sequence). The CDR3 loop spans 16 amino acids. The ends were cut back, 2 bases at V and 0 bases at J, with 10 bases in the middle. The CDR3 nucleotides read TGTGCCAGCAGTTTAGAGGGGATTTCGAACACCGGGGAGCTGTTTTTT. As protein: CASSLEGISNTGELFF.

The chain is built from TRBV12-5 and TRBJ2-3, with D perhaps matching TRBD2 (6 bases). The CDR3 has 15 amino acids. CDR1 is LGHNT and CDR2 is FRNRAP in the germline V gene. Trimming removed 5 bases at V and 1 base at J, with 13 bases between. The CDR3 is CASGVLAKGTDTQYF. DNA for the CDR3: TGTGCTAGTGGTGTACTAGCAAAGGGCACAGATACGCAGTATTTT.

This clonotype has ten or more counts. The gene calls are TRBV6-1 and TRBJ1-1; D not certain. The V end was cut by 6 bases, the J end by 6 bases, with 8 bases between. CDR3 length equals 11 residues. CDR1 is MNHNS, CDR2 SASEGT, per germline. For the CDR3, the DNA is TGTGCCAGCAGCCACGACGCTGAAGCTTTCTTT. Amino acid sequence: CASSHDAEAFF.

In this sample, this clonotype turned up many times. J is TRBJ2-7 and V is TRBV30, with 9 nucleotides matching TRBD1. V was clipped by 2 bases and J by 5 bases; unmatched bases: 7. CDR3 length: 14 amino acids. Germline loops: CDR1 GTSNPN, CDR2 SVGIG (reference sequence). CDR3 protein: CAWSLTGGFDEQYF. In nucleotides, the CDR3 is TGTGCCTGGAGTTTAACAGGGGGCTTCGACGAGCAGTACTTC.

The table lists this clonotype with many counts. This sequence joins TRBV20-1 and TRBJ1-1; D is unresolved. With 1 base removed from V and 0 bases from J, the gap between germline ends came to 12 bases. CDR1 DFQATT and CDR2 SNEGSKA come from the germline V gene (reference sequence). The CDR3 extends over 15 amino acids. CDR3 sequence (DNA): TGCAGTGCTAGAGCCTTCGAGGGCTTGAACACTGAAGCTTTCTTT. Encoded protein: CSARAFEGLNTEAFF.

This rearrangement joins TRBV6-4 to TRBJ2-7, with 7 bases that match TRBD1. Per germline, CDR1 MRHNA and CDR2 SNTAGT. This CDR3 has 14 amino acids. The V gene end was trimmed by 3 bases and the J gene end by 3 bases; junction bases not matched to a gene: 5. Here the CDR3 reads CASSETRDSYEQYF. The DNA of the CDR3 is TGTGCCAGCAGTGAGACCCGGGACAGCTACGAGCAGTACTTC.

This clonotype was counted ten times or more. The rearrangement uses TRBV11-3 and TRBJ2-1; 7 bases map to TRBD1. The CDR3 contains 14 residues. Germline V CDR1 and CDR2: SGHNT, YENEEA. V was pared by 0 bases and J by 9 bases, with 5 bases of the junction left unmatched. CDR3 sequence (DNA): TGTGCCAGCAGCTTAGAGACAGGGTTCACTGAGCAGTTCTTC. It codes for CASSLETGFTEQFF.

This clonotype showed up many times. The chain is built from TRBV27 and TRBJ1-5, with unresolved D. Germline assignment: CDR1 MNHEY and CDR2 SMNVEV (reference sequence). Trimming stripped 4 bases from V and 5 bases from J, with 24 bases between. The CDR3 has 18 amino acids. The CDR3 reads CASSSRGGKDQQDQPQHF. CDR3 in DNA: TGTGCCAGCAGTTCCCGGGGAGGGAAGGATCAACAAGATCAGCCCCAGCATTTT.

There are many counts of this clonotype. The genes are TRBV27 and TRBJ1-1; possibly TRBD1 for D (5 bases). CDR3 length: 17 residues. The V end lost 2 bases, the J end lost 0 bases, and 16 bases lay between the germline ends. In germline, CDR1 is MNHEY, CDR2 SMNVEV (reference sequence). The CDR3 sequence is CASSLGHQGGMNTEAFF. The CDR3 bases are TGTGCCAGCAGTTTAGGTCACCAGGGCGGGATGAACACTGAAGCTTTCTTT.